This T cell receptor beta chain was captured by sequencing in a study of cytomegalovirus exposure and HLA in healthy donors (TCRdb year 2017). Study-level background: In an earlier analysis of roughly 590 of the donors, 276 Gb of sequence data and approximately 120 million unique TCR beta sequences from about 190 million T cells were reported. Around 330 gigabases of sequencing data and approximately 91 million unique TCR sequences made up an early release that covered nearly 650 HLA-typed donors. The genetic ancestry cluster associated with self-reported Caucasian donors included 70% to 85% of the roughly 400 genotyped donors. The aim of the study was to test whether cataloging public T cell receptors could identify signatures of past pathogen exposure. The study used immunosequencing to profile the T cell repertoires of 666 subjects and linked those repertoires to cytomegalovirus serostatus. A separate validation cohort of roughly 110 different subjects was used in addition to the 666-subject first cohort. The study combined high-throughput TCR immunosequencing, statistical association of individual TCRs with disease status, and machine learning to predict cytomegalovirus infection status. In a later analysis, previously published TCR beta repertoires from several hundred donors were re-analyzed and high-resolution HLA genotyping was added so that TCR occurrence patterns could be studied. Rather than drawing on any new phenotypic data, the later analysis identified candidate immune exposures from TCR beta sequences and the way those sequences occurred across donors. An earlier analysis of around 580 of the donors used high-throughput TCR beta sequencing to judge whether each TCR beta V gene segment behaved as functional or pseudogenic. Donor age, sex, ethnicity and CMV serostatus were compiled together with the repertoire data. A later genetic analysis took genome-wide SNP genotypes for about three fifths of the roughly 700 donors and used that subset as a discovery cohort. Every discovery cohort repertoire had been produced on one sequencing platform. HLA typing included class I and class II loci at four-digit resolution. Typing coverage differed by locus: A, B, C, DRB1 and DQB1 were typed in roughly 629-630 donors, DQA1 in 522, DPA1 in approximately 600, and DPB1 in roughly 450. Roughly five DR-DQ haplotypes were handled as single units for association and clustering, since linkage in the cohort was strong. On average, around 230,000 unique TCR beta nucleotide sequences were sequenced per donor among 398 genotyped donors of the cohort, with about 19% of those sequences being non-productive.

Study-wide findings and limitations: Sequencing depth was assumed to be roughly uniform across donors in the presence/absence analyses, though that assumption may not hold. This cohort had only TCR beta chains sequenced, and the lack of alpha or paired-chain data limited which features could be detected. Most TCR sequences were seen in very few donors, while some public TCRs were found in many individuals. Because counts were too low, roughly 17 rarely observed V segments, including chromosome 9 orphons, were left out of the earlier analysis of 587 of the donors. In a later analysis, several top co-occurrence clusters were reported to appear linked to parvovirus B19, influenza, CMV and Epstein-Barr virus. In a later analysis, 16,951 TCR beta sequences were associated with specific HLA alleles at a false discovery rate of 0.05. A few of the identified cytomegalovirus-associated TCR beta chains were confirmed in vitro to be specific for cytomegalovirus antigens. A cluster of highly shared sequence variants was judged likely to be a technical artifact of the sequencing pipeline. Cytomegalovirus status was reported to be diagnosed by the classifier with high specificity and sensitivity in both the original and validation cohorts. CMV serostatus was the only immune exposure information available for the cohort. A further reported finding was that TCR beta sequences accurately predicted the HLA-A and HLA-B alleles for most subjects in the first cohort. In a later analysis, most CMV-associated TCR beta chains were found to appear HLA-restricted, with HLA associations seemingly driven largely by CMV exposure. V-gene and J-gene trimming of TCR beta chains was associated with a missense DCLRE1C variant in a later genetic analysis, and the association was replicated in an independent cohort. A later analysis found that HLA-associated TCR beta chains were more clonally expanded and had lower generation probabilities than equally common non-associated chains. In a later analysis, TCR association rates were found to vary across HLA loci, with the most associated TCRs seen for DRB1 alleles and the fewest for HLA-C alleles. According to a later genetic analysis, donors in an Asian-associated ancestry cluster had fewer N-insertions in productive TCRs than the approximately 670-donor mean. Some IMGT-functional V segments, including TRBV6-2 and TRBV6-3, could not be distinguished by the 87-base-pair reads and were therefore excluded. Broadly in line with IMGT annotations, most TCR beta V segments showed up in productive rearrangements about 87% or about 30% of the time in an earlier analysis of approximately 640 of the donors. HLA typing was unavailable for some donors at each locus, so association tests used only the typed subset. According to the authors, the approach could potentially be generalized to other disease states and immunological phenotypes. The study listed 150 to 200 TCR beta chains as associated with cytomegalovirus. Linkage disequilibrium might explain the correlated functional status among segregating V segments, but an unknown experimental factor could not be ruled out. When HLA alleles, especially DR and DQ, strongly co-occurred, TCR associations were difficult to assign to individual alleles.

At the junction V is shortened by 2 bases and J by 5 bases; bases outside the gene matches: 4. There are 14 amino acids in the CDR3, from cysteine to phenylalanine inclusive. Only the CDR3 DNA stays, 42 bases, in frame from base 1. The germline V gene yields SQVTM for CDR1 and ANQGSEA for CDR2. Libraries were built with the immunoSEQ multiplex PCR assay. A mixture of 60 forward primers for TCR Vbeta segments and 13 reverse primers for TCR Jbeta segments was used in the multiplex PCR. Amplification of the CDR3 region of rearranged TCR beta genes was performed with a multiplex PCR assay on genomic DNA. The Illumina HiSeq System was used to sequence the amplified TCR beta libraries as 87-base-pair reads. For the original study's pipeline: A later analysis tallied some 79 million unique TCR beta chains across the 660 or so repertoires, and some 10 million of those chains were shared by two or more donors. To remove PCR and sequencing errors, raw reads were error-corrected and collapsed into unique sequences using a nearest-neighbor algorithm that merged closely related sequences. V, D and J gene segments were assigned by aligning CDR3 sequences to IMGT reference sequences. For a sequence to be retained, a match of at least six nucleotides was required to both a V gene segment and a J gene segment. Rearrangements were classified as productive when the CDR3 lacked stop codons and remained in frame with V and J, and all other rearrangements were classified as non-productive. CDR3 was defined by IMGT convention, running from the second conserved V-encoded cysteine to the conserved J-encoded phenylalanine. The earlier analysis of about 640 of the donors excluded any sequence lacking an unambiguous match to a single V gene segment. In an earlier analysis of several hundred of the donors, V segments were called functional above 56.7% productive rearrangements and were called segregating when the between-donor standard deviation exceeded 5%. A statistical classification framework was built for diagnosing cytomegalovirus status from the catalog of TCR beta chain sequences. In a later analysis, TCR nucleotide sequences were compared against IMGT/GENE-DB human TR gene sequences so that V and J genes could be assigned. The TCRdist pipeline was used in a later analysis to assign CDR3 sequences and most-parsimonious VDJ recombination scenarios. A later analysis defined each TCR beta chain by its CDR3 amino acid sequence plus V-gene family, and excluded reads lacking a unique V-gene family. In a later analysis, around 650 highly shared, low-generation-probability nucleotide sequences were removed to address suspected cross-contamination and a sequencing artifact. In a later analysis, a clonal expansion index for each public chain was calculated from normalized within-repertoire ranks of inferred template counts. Generation probabilities in a later analysis came from a VDJ recombination model fitted to out-of-frame rearrangements, and those results were checked against IGoR. In a later analysis, TCR-TCR, TCR-HLA and TCR-CMV co-occurrence was scored with hypergeometric tests, and a repertoire-size bias correction was applied to TCR pairs. False discovery rates were estimated in a later analysis by permuting HLA or CMV assignments 20 times. In a later analysis, co-occurring TCRs were grouped with DBSCAN, and TCRdist sequence similarity was added when clustering was performed within HLA-allele-positive subsets. Repertoires with fewer than 30,000 or more than 120,000 public chains, plus five repertoires with anomalous nucleotide sharing, were excluded from co-occurrence clustering. Entries here come from immuneACCESS through TCRdb and include only in-frame sequences with V and J called. Some clones fail to appear in such tables; in the studies checked, an unresolved V gene covers under half of the shortfall, and the cause of the remainder is unknown. From that table come the V and J calls and clone size; the DNA was used to work out D and trimming. Here the sample has approximately 140,000 clones; around four fifths occur a single time. Over 1% of the sample lies in the top ten.

A remark on this clone: No antigen is known for it. Nothing much larger sits one base from this clone, and base qualities are not available.

The cohort was made up of hundreds of healthy bone marrow donors. Cohort members were all nominally healthy when sampled, although unrecorded immune exposures were likely present. The donor was CMV seronegative and was included in the group of under 450 seronegative cohort members. A peripheral blood sample was provided by each donor, and peripheral blood mononuclear cells were used for TCR beta sequencing. Genomic DNA was extracted from the blood cell samples with the Qiagen DNeasy Blood Extraction Kit. This receptor chain uses TRBV29-1 and TRBJ2-1, and 9 junctional nucleotides match TRBD2. The clonotype was recovered from a boy aged 5-17 years in good health and CMV-seronegative. The sequenced sample was PBMCs. The CDR3 protein is CSVETSGYHNEQFF. Here is the DNA: TGCAGCGTTGAAACTAGCGGGTACCACAATGAGCAGTTCTTC.